What follows are 17 T cell receptor beta chains derived from one specimen sequenced in a study of CD8 T cells in ankylosing spondylitis. TCRdb reanalysed the 5' RACE reads using MiXCR and keeps one entry per CDR3 protein. The table lists about 160,000 distinct CDR3 sequences, about 18% of them singletons. Sequencing used blood, either unsorted or a sorted T cell fraction (not recorded which). The receptor set was obtained from a male donor with ankylosing spondylitis or in good health (not recorded which).

This clonotype showed up many times. This chain uses TRBV20-1 with TRBJ1-1, with D perhaps TRBD1 (5 bases). Germline assignment: CDR1 DFQATT and CDR2 SNEGSKA (reference sequence). Trimming cost V 0 bases and J 0 bases, with 11 bases left between them. The CDR3 runs 15 residues. CDR3 residues: CSARDPGGLNTEAFF. The CDR3 nucleotides are TGCAGTGCTAGAGACCCCGGGGGGTTGAACACTGAAGCTTTCTTT.

This clonotype was observed at least ten times. The chain links TRBV3-1 to TRBJ1-4; 9 nucleotides agree with TRBD1. Germline V gene lookup returns CDR1 LGHDT and CDR2 YNNKEL (reference sequence). The CDR3 spans 15 residues. After removal of 5 bases from V and 3 bases from J, the junction contained 4 bases not matched to a gene. The chain's CDR3 is CASSFRQGANEKLFF. For the CDR3, the DNA is TGTGCCAGCAGCTTCCGACAGGGGGCTAATGAAAAACTGTTTTTT.

The V call is TRBV20-1, the J call TRBJ2-1; 9 bases agree with TRBD1. The CDR3 has 13 residues. The ends lost 3 bases at V and 7 bases at J; junction bases unmatched: 4. Per the germline V gene, CDR1 is DFQATT and CDR2 is SNEGSKA (reference sequence). This chain's CDR3 is CSARDRGLNEQFF. DNA of the CDR3: TGCAGTGCTAGGGACAGGGGCTTGAATGAGCAGTTCTTC.

This clonotype was counted many times. The gene calls are TRBV29-1 and TRBJ1-2, with TRBD1 matching 8 bases. CDR1 and CDR2 (germline): SQVTM, ANQGSEA. V lost 4 bases to trimming and J lost 4 bases; unmatched junction nucleotides: 5. CDR3 size: 13 residues. CDR3 DNA: TGCAGCGTTGGTACCGGGACAGGCTATGGCTACACCTTC. It encodes CSVGTGTGYGYTF.

This clonotype came up many times. J is TRBJ2-3 and V is TRBV5-1; TRBD2 agrees at 7 bases. The CDR3 is 14 residues long. The V gene's germline CDR1 is SGHRS and CDR2 YFSETQ. Trimming removed 4 bases from V and 3 bases from J; junction bases left unmatched: 5. DNA for the CDR3: TGCGCCAGCAGCACAGGACTAGAAACAGATACGCAGTATTTT. Protein sequence: CASSTGLETDTQYF. Supplemented by reference TRBV5-1 and TRBJ2-3, the full variable domain reads KAGVTQTPRYLIKTRGQQVTLSCSPISGHRSVSWYQQTPGQGLQFLFEYFSETQRNKGNFPGRFSGRQFSNSRSEMNVSTLELGDSALYLCASSTGLETDTQYFGPGTRLTVL.

This rearrangement joins TRBV7-2 to TRBJ1-3; D remains ambiguous. In germline, CDR1 is SGHTA, CDR2 FQGNSA. This CDR3 is built from 15 residues. V was pared by 3 bases and J by 0 bases, with 9 bases between. Here the CDR3 DNA reads TGTGCCAGCAGCTTGGCTCCAGGCTCTGGAAACACCATATATTTT. It translates to CASSLAPGSGNTIYF.

This clonotype was detected many times. V is TRBV5-1 and J is TRBJ2-1; 8 positions agree with TRBD2. After removal of 7 bases from V and 8 bases from J, the junction contained 11 bases not matched to a gene. This CDR3 spans 14 amino acids. Germline values: CDR1 SGHRS, CDR2 YFSETQ. CDR3: CASRGRPHTDEQFF. CDR3 nucleotides: TGCGCCAGCCGCGGGAGGCCACACACGGATGAGCAGTTCTTC. The full variable domain, its missing parts supplied by reference TRBV5-1 and TRBJ2-1, is KAGVTQTPRYLIKTRGQQVTLSCSPISGHRSVSWYQQTPGQGLQFLFEYFSETQRNKGNFPGRFSGRQFSNSRSEMNVSTLELGDSALYLCASRGRPHTDEQFFGPGTRLTVL.

The chain combines TRBV27 with TRBJ1-6; TRBD1 agrees at 8 bases. Germline V CDR1 and CDR2: MNHEY, SMNVEV (reference sequence). The CDR3 has 16 amino acids. V trimming: 8 bases; J trimming: 5 bases; junction bases outside the gene matches: 11. This chain's CDR3 is CASRDRFLHDNSPLHF. The CDR3 DNA sequence: TGTGCCAGCCGGGACAGGTTTCTTCACGATAATTCACCCCTCCACTTT.

The J gene is TRBJ2-1, the V gene TRBV28; 8 bases map to TRBD2. Looked up from germline, CDR1 is MDHEN and CDR2 is SYDVKM. The ends lost 7 bases at V and 3 bases at J; junction bases unmatched: 8. The CDR3 spans 15 residues. The CDR3 coding sequence is TGTGCCAGCACCGTAGCGGGATATCGCTACAATGAGCAGTTCTTC. Its protein product is CASTVAGYRYNEQFF.

This clonotype has a count of ten or more. The V and J genes are TRBV5-1 and TRBJ1-1; D is undetermined. V dropped 0 bases and J dropped 5 bases, with 14 bases sitting between them. This CDR3 is 15 amino acids long. The germline CDR1 and CDR2 sequences are SGHRS and YFSETQ. The CDR3 spells CASSLVSGLGTEAFF. The CDR3 DNA reads TGCGCCAGCAGCTTGGTGAGTGGGCTCGGAACTGAAGCTTTCTTT.

This clonotype appeared many times. The chain couples TRBV29-1 to TRBJ2-1; TRBD2 matches 10 bases. Germline loops: CDR1 SQVTM, CDR2 ANQGSEA. After removal of 7 bases from V and 5 bases from J, the junction contained 2 bases not matched to a gene. The CDR3 is made up of 12 amino acids. Written as DNA, the CDR3 is TGCAGCGGCGGACTAGCGGACAATGAGCAGTTCTTC. Amino acid sequence: CSGGLADNEQFF.

With regard to this clonotype: This may stem from a read error, because a much larger clone lies one nucleotide away. The chain couples TRBV5-1 to TRBJ2-7; 7 bases fit TRBD1. Germline V lookup: CDR1 SGHRS, CDR2 YFSETQ. The CDR3 covers 16 residues. J was trimmed by 7 bases and V by 0 bases; bases with no gene match: 13. The CDR3, as DNA: TGCGCCAGCAGCTTGGAGAAGACAGGGACCACCTCAGAGCAGTACTTC. This sequence encodes CASSLEKTGTTSEQYF.

This clonotype came up many times. The chain recombines TRBV5-1 with TRBJ1-3, with 7 bases lining up with TRBD1. Germline assignment: CDR1 SGHRS and CDR2 YFSETQ. The CDR3 covers 12 residues. V shed 4 bases and J 8 bases; nucleotides not matched to a gene: 3. DNA for the CDR3: TGCGCCAGCAGCGTCCAGGGGGACACCATATATTTT. Protein product: CASSVQGDTIYF.

The table lists this clonotype with a few counts. As DNA, the CDR3 is TGTGCCAGCAGCCCAGAATTCTACGAGCAGTACTTC. Its translation: CASSPEFYEQYF. This chain joins TRBV7-9 and TRBJ2-7, with D unclear. This CDR3 contains 12 residues. The germline V and J ends were trimmed by 5 bases and 3 bases, with 8 bases remaining between them. The V gene's germline CDR1 is SEHNR and CDR2 FQNEAQ (reference sequence).

This clonotype showed up just a few times. The V call is TRBV9, the J call TRBJ2-1; D may be TRBD1 or TRBD2 (5 bases each). This CDR3 has 16 amino acids. Trimming shortened V by 0 bases and J by 8 bases, and 18 bases separated the two germline ends. The germline V gene has CDR1 SGDLS and CDR2 YYNGEE. CDR3 amino acids: CASSVEGELHVDEQFF. The DNA of the CDR3 is TGTGCCAGCAGCGTAGAAGGGGAGCTTCACGTCGATGAGCAGTTCTTC.

At least ten counts were recorded for this clonotype. V is TRBV6-2 or TRBV6-3 and J is TRBJ2-1; 8 bases fit TRBD2. CDR1 is MNHEY and CDR2 is SVGEGT in the germline V gene. The CDR3 is 14 residues long. V shed 4 bases and J 4 bases; nucleotides not matched to a gene: 3. CDR3 protein: CASSSGLEYNEQFF. The CDR3, as DNA: TGTGCCAGCAGTTCGGGACTAGAGTACAATGAGCAGTTCTTC.

The V and J genes are TRBV24-1 and TRBJ2-1, with D unclear. CDR1 KGHDR and CDR2 SFDVKD come from the germline V gene. The ends were cut back, 2 bases at V and 6 bases at J, with 25 bases in the middle. The CDR3 runs to 19 residues. CDR3 protein: CATSDSFLGMRDGGNEQFF. The CDR3 coding sequence is TGTGCCACCAGTGATTCCTTCCTCGGAATGAGAGACGGCGGCAATGAGCAGTTCTTC.